The clone carrying this T cell receptor beta chain showed up just a few times. The antigen remains undetermined. With 0 bases removed from V and 4 bases from J, the gap between germline ends came to 11 bases. This CDR3 comprises 15 residues. Per the germline V gene, CDR1 is SGDLS and CDR2 is YYNGEE. This record belongs to a study of T cells in Graves' hyperthyroidism and ophthalmopathy. Findings and caveats of the study: The model foresaw ophthalmopathy a median around 6.4 months prior to onset.

Authors of the study amplified TCR beta CDR3 regions from RNA transcripts. HTBI primers were used for first-round RT-PCR of the TCR CDR3. TCRdb re-called the multiplex PCR reads with MiXCR, one entry per CDR3 protein. This table has fewer than 700,000 distinct CDR3 sequences, around 15% appearing once. The sample taken for sequencing was blood. The rearrangement links TRBV9 to TRBJ2-1; tentative D call: TRBD2 (6 bases). The clonotype was recovered from a woman aged 25 to 45 with Graves' hyperthyroidism. CDR3 nucleotides: TGTGCCAGCAGCGTAGCCGGGAGCGGTTACAATGAGCAGTTCTTC. Protein sequence: CASSVAGSGYNEQFF. Looking up the rest from reference TRBV9 and TRBJ2-1 gives the full variable domain: DSGVTQTPKHLITATGQRVTLRCSPRSGDLSVYWYQQSLDQGLQFLIQYYNGEERAKGNILERFSAQQFPDLHSELNLSSLELGDSALYFCASSVAGSGYNEQFFGPGTRLTVL.